This TCR beta chain was recorded in a study of cytomegalovirus exposure and HLA in healthy donors (dated 2017 in TCRdb). About the study as a whole: According to a later analysis, one platform produced both the 100 to 150 validation repertoires and the roughly 660 repertoires of the first cohort. The aim of the study was to test whether cataloging public T cell receptors could identify signatures of past pathogen exposure. A separate validation cohort of roughly 130 different subjects was used in addition to the approximately 670-subject first cohort. To predict cytomegalovirus infection status, the study brought together high-throughput TCR immunosequencing, statistical association of individual TCRs with disease status, and machine learning. The paper's findings and limits, for the study overall: In a later analysis, TCRs clustered in the first cohort were found to also tend to co-occur in the roughly 130 validation repertoires, with approximately 94% of cluster scores above 0. The authors suggested that the approach could potentially be generalized to other disease states and immunological phenotypes. Most TCR sequences were seen in very few donors, while some public TCRs were found in many individuals. The study listed 164 TCR beta chains as associated with cytomegalovirus. Cytomegalovirus status was reported to be diagnosed by the classifier with high specificity and sensitivity in both the original and validation cohorts. All 120 or so repertoires were used to score co-occurrence in the validation cohort in a later analysis, because that analysis had no HLA typing for the cohort. A few of the identified cytomegalovirus-associated TCR beta chains were confirmed in vitro to be specific for cytomegalovirus antigens.

With respect to this clone: The antigen this receptor binds is unknown. Base qualities are missing; no much larger clone stands one base away.

Separate from the approximately 670-subject first cohort, the validation cohort of roughly 120 subjects was the group to which the donors belonged. Germline trimming: 7 bases from V, 4 bases from J; junction bases outside gene matches: 8. The CDR3 covers 15 residues, taking in both the cysteine and the phenylalanine. Only the CDR3 part of the read is kept: 45 bases, read in frame from the first base. Taken from the germline V gene, the CDR1 and CDR2 loops are SQVTM and ANQGSEA. The method behind the library was the immunoSEQ multiplex PCR assay. Processing in the source paper ran as follows. A statistical classification framework was developed to diagnose cytomegalovirus status using the catalog of TCR beta chain sequences. The table comes from immuneACCESS by way of TCRdb, which keeps in-frame sequences with V and J called. Part of the clones is missing from these tables; in studies checked, under half for an unresolved V gene and the rest for unknown reasons. V, J and clone size are those of that table, while D and trimming were read from the DNA. Present in this sample are about 110,000 clones, 85% to 90% of which were seen just once. Roughly 1.4% of the sample belongs to the ten largest clones.

Specimen: PBMCs. The sequence is built from TRBV29-1 and TRBJ2-3; 13 central bases correspond to TRBD2. This clonotype originated in a woman younger than 45 in good health and CMV-seropositive. The CDR3 is CSGDGTSGGADTQYF. In nucleotides, the sequence is TGCAGCGGGGACGGCACTAGCGGGGGGGCAGATACGCAGTATTTT.